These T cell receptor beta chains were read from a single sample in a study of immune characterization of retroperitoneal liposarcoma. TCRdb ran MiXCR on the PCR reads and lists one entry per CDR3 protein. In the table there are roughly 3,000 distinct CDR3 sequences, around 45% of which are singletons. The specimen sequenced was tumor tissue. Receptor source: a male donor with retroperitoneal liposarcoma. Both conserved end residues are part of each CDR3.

CDR3aa: CASSLGGTMAKNIQYF
len: 16
v_gene: TRBV11-2

CDR3aa: CASSEGMSFYNEQFF
len: 15
v_gene: TRBV6-1

CDR3aa: CASSPLDRSKNIQYF
len: 15
v_gene: TRBV6-6

CDR3aa: CASSEPSGISNQPQHF
len: 16
v_gene: TRBV6-1

CDR3aa: CASSLEWGAGTYEQYF
len: 16
v_gene: TRBV12-3/TRBV12-4

CDR3aa: CASSEQAGAGELFF
len: 14
v_gene: TRBV6-5

CDR3aa: CASRRDGWGEQFF
len: 13
v_gene: TRBV6-6

CDR3aa: CASSPRTHTTGELFF
len: 15
v_gene: TRBV12-3/TRBV12-4

CDR3aa: CASMVSRGGLNEQFF
len: 15
v_gene: TRBV27

CDR3aa: CASSLIVGLQETQYF
len: 15
v_gene: TRBV11-2